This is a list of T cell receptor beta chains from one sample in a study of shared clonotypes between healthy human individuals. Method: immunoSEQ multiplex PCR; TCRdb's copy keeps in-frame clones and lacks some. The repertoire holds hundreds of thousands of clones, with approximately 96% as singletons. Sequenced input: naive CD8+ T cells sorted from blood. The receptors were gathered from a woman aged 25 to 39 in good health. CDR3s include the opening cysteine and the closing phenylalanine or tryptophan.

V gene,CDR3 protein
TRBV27,CASSFGTSIEQFF
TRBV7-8,CASSLAGLGGITGELFF
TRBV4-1,CASSQVASSYNEQFF
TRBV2,CASRQRGTYNEQFF
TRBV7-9,CASSLAHEGLNEKLFF
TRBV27,CASRDGTYEQYF
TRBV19,CASSPDEAGRVYGYTF
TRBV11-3,CASSLDGYNEQFF
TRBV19,CASSIGGMKAFF
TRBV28,CASGPDPAWMRPRPFF
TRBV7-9,CASSPRTSGPNEQFF
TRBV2,CASSEGPLLTEAFF
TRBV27,CASSSTGISSYEQYF
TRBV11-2,CASSLDRTGTVETQYF
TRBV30,CAWRNPYEQYF
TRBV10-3,CAISEWDRATDSNQPQHF
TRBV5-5,CASSFDIGETQYF